The 8 T cell receptor beta chains reported below all come from one sample, sequenced in a study of T cell repertoires in cytomegalovirus infection. A single record per CDR3 protein comes from TCRdb applying MiXCR to the reads. The sample has hundreds of thousands of distinct CDR3 sequences; roughly 28% are singletons. Their cognate antigens are unknown. The sample was cultured PBMCs, taken from culture after CMV antigen stimulation. The receptors shown here come from a human donor in good health (CMV status not recorded). Some clones in this sample may be carry-over from other donors' samples.

With respect to this clonotype: At one of its ends the junction is not consistent with the germline gene, which may arise from a read error. The rearrangement uses TRBV5-3 and TRBJ2-7; D tentatively fits TRBD1 or TRBD2 (6 bases each). TRBV5-3 carries the ORF label, with uncertain function. The length of the CDR3 is 15 residues. CDR3 loop: CASSSPGGGTYEQYF. The CDR3 coding sequence is TGTGCCAGCAGCTCCCCAGGAGGGGGAACCTACGAGCAGTACTTC.

This clonotype was found a few times. The chain combines TRBV7-9 with TRBJ2-1; 9 bases fit TRBD1. This CDR3 region has 17 residues. Germline V gene lookup returns CDR1 SEHNR and CDR2 FQNEAQ (reference sequence). The V gene end was trimmed by 4 bases and the J gene end by 0 bases; junction bases not matched to a gene: 7. CDR3 in amino acids: CASSSGLTGGSYNEQFF. CDR3 DNA: TGTGCCAGCAGCTCCGGCCTGACAGGGGGCTCCTACAATGAGCAGTTCTTC.

This clonotype has a handful of counts. The gene calls are TRBV19 and TRBJ2-3, with a possible D match to TRBD2 (6 bases). Trimming pared 5 bases from V and 6 bases from J, leaving 21 bases between. CDR1 is LNHDA and CDR2 is SQIVND in the germline V gene (reference sequence). CDR3 size: 16 residues. CDR3 DNA sequence: TGTGCCAGTAGTGTCGACCGGGACTTGGGTGGTGATACGCAGTATTTT. Protein sequence: CASSVDRDLGGDTQYF.

V and J are TRBV7-9 and TRBJ1-5; D is undetermined. Trimming took 4 bases from V and 0 from J, leaving 7 bases between them. Per the germline V gene, CDR1 is SEHNR and CDR2 is FQNEAQ (reference sequence). This CDR3 spans 14 amino acids. The CDR3 DNA sequence: TGTGCCAGCAGCTCAGAGTATAGCAATCAGCCCCAGCATTTT. As protein: CASSSEYSNQPQHF.

The CDR3 region has the DNA TGTGCCAGCAGTTTTCGGGACAGAACGCCGACCTACGAGCAGTACTTC. Protein sequence: CASSFRDRTPTYEQYF. This chain connects TRBV27 to TRBJ2-7, with 7 bases fitting TRBD1. Germline assignment: CDR1 MNHEY and CDR2 SMNVEV (reference sequence). V lost 3 bases and J lost 2; bases outside the gene matches: 10. The CDR3 sequence is 16 residues long.

The J gene is TRBJ2-5, the V gene TRBV18; 10 nucleotides agree with TRBD1. V shed 6 bases, J shed 4 bases, and the junction held 5 bases outside the gene matches. Germline V gene data show CDR1 as KGHSH and CDR2 as LQKENI. The CDR3 spans 14 residues. This CDR3 is CASSPRDRGETQYF. The CDR3 nucleotides read TGTGCCAGCTCCCCCAGGGACAGGGGAGAGACCCAGTACTTC.

The V call is TRBV6-1, the J call TRBJ2-7, with D unresolved. The CDR3 is made up of 12 amino acids. The germline CDR1 and CDR2 sequences are MNHNS and SASEGT. V lost 2 bases, J lost 9 bases, and 11 bases lay in between. The CDR3 loop is CASSEISKGQYF. Here the CDR3 DNA reads TGTGCCAGCAGTGAAATTTCTAAAGGGCAGTACTTC.

A single count supports this clonotype. V is TRBV19 and J is TRBJ2-3, with TRBD2 identical over 7 bases. Germline CDR1 and CDR2: LNHDA and SQIVND (reference sequence). The J segment lost 1 base and the V segment lost 6 bases, leaving 4 bases of the junction unmatched. The CDR3 covers 14 residues. The CDR3: CASRVTSGTDTQYF. The DNA for the CDR3 is TGTGCCAGTAGAGTAACTAGCGGCACAGATACGCAGTATTTT.